The 27 T cell receptor beta chains below all came from one sample that was sequenced in a study of blood T cell repertoires in COVID-19. Method: immunoSEQ multiplex PCR; TCRdb's copy keeps in-frame clones and lacks some. The table records under 200,000 clones, around 79% of them present only once. What was sequenced was peripheral blood. These receptors were obtained from a man in his 60s with active or convalescent COVID-19.

This rearrangement joins TRBV19 to TRBJ2-6, with D perhaps TRBD1 (5 bases). CDR3 length: 16 residues. Germline CDR1 LNHDA, CDR2 SQIVND (reference sequence). Trimming removed 3 bases from V and 0 bases from J, with 9 bases in between. Here the CDR3 reads CASSIVGHSGANVLTF. The CDR3 DNA follows: TGTGCCAGTAGTATTGTAGGACACTCTGGGGCCAACGTCCTGACTTTC.

The V call is TRBV6-5, the J call TRBJ2-1; 8 bases map to TRBD2. V gave up 6 bases and J gave up 5 bases; unmatched junction bases: 9. The CDR3 runs to 15 residues. Germline V gene sequence: CDR1 MNHEY, CDR2 SVGAGI. The CDR3 region has the DNA TGTGCCAGCAGATATCTAGCGGGTCTGAACAATGAGCAGTTCTTC. Residues: CASRYLAGLNNEQFF.

The V and J genes are TRBV19 and TRBJ2-7; D might be TRBD1 (6 bases). Germline V CDR1 and CDR2: LNHDA, SQIVND (reference sequence). This CDR3 is built from 15 residues. Trimming took 2 bases from V and 1 from J, leaving 12 bases between them. CDR3 amino acids: CASSIIGRGSYEQYF. CDR3 nucleotides: TGTGCCAGTAGTATAATCGGCAGGGGTTCCTACGAGCAGTACTTC.

This chain uses TRBV19 with TRBJ2-2; D is uncertain. CDR1 LNHDA and CDR2 SQIVND come from the germline V gene (reference sequence). The germline V and J ends were trimmed by 6 bases and 0 bases, with 8 bases remaining between them. The CDR3 covers 14 residues. CDR3 protein: CASRVRSNTGELFF. CDR3 coding DNA: TGTGCCAGTAGAGTACGGTCGAACACCGGGGAGCTGTTTTTT.

The chain recombines TRBV11-2 with TRBJ2-1, with 7 nucleotides matching TRBD1. The CDR3 runs to 15 residues. The junction had 4 bases not matched to a gene; V was cut back by 3 bases and J by 2 bases. Germline loops: CDR1 SGHAT, CDR2 FQNNGV. CDR3 protein: CASSLGQTPYNEQFF. As DNA, the CDR3 is TGTGCCAGCAGCTTGGGACAGACACCCTACAATGAGCAGTTCTTC.

The chain couples TRBV28 to TRBJ2-5; D is possibly TRBD2 (6 bases). The CDR3 has 11 residues. Germline loops: CDR1 MDHEN, CDR2 SYDVKM. V was clipped by 6 bases and J by 7 bases, with 9 bases between them. The CDR3 sequence is CASSDGRTQYF. CDR3 in DNA: TGTGCCAGCAGCGACGGGAGGACCCAGTACTTC. The entire variable domain, with the rest obtained from reference TRBV28 and TRBJ2-5, is as follows: DVKVTQSSRYLVKRTGEKVFLECVQDMDHENMFWYRQDPGLGLRLIYFSYDVKMKEKGDIPEGYSVSREKKERFSLILESASTNQTSMYLCASSDGRTQYFGPGTRLLVL.

The rearrangement links TRBV11-3 to TRBJ2-5; 15 bases agree with TRBD2. The germline CDR1 and CDR2 sequences are SGHNT and YENEEA. Germline trimming cut 5 bases from V and 5 bases from J; bases unmatched to any gene: 12. CDR3 length: 18 residues. The CDR3 region has the DNA TGTGCCAGCAGCCCCGGGACTAGCGGGAGGTGGGACGCGGAGACCCAGTACTTC. Amino acids: CASSPGTSGRWDAETQYF.

The chain recombines TRBV3-1 (or the pseudogene TRBV3-2) with TRBJ1-2; 7 positions agree with TRBD1. J gave up 2 bases and V 6 bases, and 6 bases lay outside the gene matches. The CDR3 has 14 residues. CDR1 and CDR2 (germline): LGHDT, YNNKEL (reference sequence). The CDR3 spells CASRLTQGNYGYTF. As DNA, the CDR3 is TGTGCCAGCAGACTAACACAGGGGAACTATGGCTACACCTTC.

The chain couples TRBV28 to TRBJ2-7; TRBD1 agrees at 9 bases. V lost 4 bases and J lost 0; bases outside the gene matches: 1. The CDR3 is 14 residues long. Germline values: CDR1 MDHEN, CDR2 SYDVKM. The CDR3 DNA reads as TGTGCCAGCAGTTGGGACAGGGCCTCCTACGAGCAGTACTTC. This codes for CASSWDRASYEQYF. The full variable domain, its missing parts supplied by reference TRBV28 and TRBJ2-7, is DVKVTQSSRYLVKRTGEKVFLECVQDMDHENMFWYRQDPGLGLRLIYFSYDVKMKEKGDIPEGYSVSREKKERFSLILESASTNQTSMYLCASSWDRASYEQYFGPGTRLTVT.

This clone has only a few counts. V and J are TRBV21-1 and TRBJ2-7; the table calls TRBD1, which could not be checked here. TRBV21-1 is a recognized pseudogene. The CDR3 spans 15 residues. The CDR3 spells CASDIGGTGTYEQYF. DNA for the CDR3: TGTGCCAGCGATATTGGTGGGACAGGGACCTACGAGCAGTACTTC.

The gene calls are TRBV24-1 and TRBJ1-1; unclear D gene. There are 13 residues in the CDR3. Germline CDR1 and CDR2: KGHDR and SFDVKD. V was trimmed by 4 bases and J by 6 bases, leaving 11 bases between them. The chain's CDR3 is CATSEGRTSEAFF. In DNA, the CDR3 is TGTGCCACCAGTGAGGGGAGAACCTCTGAAGCTTTCTTT.

The chain joins TRBV24-1 to TRBJ2-3; TRBD1 aligns across 8 bases. Trimming at V came to 2 bases and at J to 8 bases, leaving 5 bases not matched to a gene. Germline lookup yields CDR1 KGHDR and CDR2 SFDVKD. The CDR3 is made up of 14 amino acids. The CDR3 bases are TGTGCCACCAGTGATTCGGCAGGGGGCTCTACGCAGTATTTT. Protein sequence: CATSDSAGGSTQYF.

The chain carries TRBV10-2 and TRBJ2-7; 11 bases align to TRBD2. Germline CDR1 reads WSHSY; CDR2 reads SAAADI. This CDR3 region has 14 residues. Losses at the gene ends were 6 bases for V and 2 bases for J; bases not matched to a gene: 3. The CDR3 bases are TGCGCCAGCAGGGCGGGACTAGCGGCCTACGAGCAGTACTTC. This sequence encodes CASRAGLAAYEQYF.

This rearrangement joins TRBV7-9 to TRBJ2-7; 7 bases line up with TRBD2. Looked up from germline, CDR1 is SEHNR and CDR2 is FQNEAQ (reference sequence). This CDR3 spans 14 amino acids. After removal of 1 base from V and 6 bases from J, the junction contained 6 bases not matched to a gene. The CDR3 region is CASSLGGSLSEQYF. The DNA for the CDR3 is TGTGCCAGCAGCTTAGGCGGGAGTCTCAGCGAGCAGTACTTC.

The V and J genes are TRBV7-9 and TRBJ1-6, with D possibly being TRBD1 (6 bases). Trimming removed 6 bases at V and 5 bases at J, with 17 bases between. This CDR3 has 16 amino acids. Germline CDR1 is SEHNR and CDR2 is FQNEAQ (reference sequence). CDR3 DNA sequence: TGTGCCAGCAGTCAACAAGGACAGCTAGATAATTCACCCCTCCACTTT. This sequence encodes CASSQQGQLDNSPLHF.

This rearrangement joins TRBV19 to TRBJ2-1; 9 nucleotides align to TRBD2. The V gene end was trimmed by 3 bases and the J gene end by 4 bases; junction bases not matched to a gene: 4. The CDR3 runs to 15 residues. From germline, CDR1 is LNHDA and CDR2 SQIVND (reference sequence). This chain's CDR3 is CASSMAGGMYNEQFF. The CDR3 region has the DNA TGTGCCAGTAGTATGGCGGGAGGGATGTACAATGAGCAGTTCTTC.

The chain carries TRBV5-4 and TRBJ2-5; 14 bases agree with TRBD2. Germline lookup yields CDR1 SGHNT and CDR2 YYREEE (reference sequence). The trim removed 4 bases at V and 3 bases at J, leaving 5 bases unmatched. The CDR3 length is 16 residues. CDR3 sequence reads: CASSPGLAGVEETQYF. CDR3 in DNA: TGTGCCAGCAGCCCGGGACTAGCGGGGGTAGAAGAGACCCAGTACTTC. The full variable domain, in which reference TRBV5-4 and TRBJ2-5 provide the parts outside the CDR3, is ETGVTQSPTHLIKTRGQQVTLRCSSQSGHNTVSWYQQALGQGPQFIFQYYREEENGRGNFPPRFSGLQFPNYSSELNVNALELDDSALYLCASSPGLAGVEETQYFGPGTRLLVL.

This clone was counted at least ten times. The CDR3 loop reads CASSERMGGPDTQYF. The DNA for the CDR3 is TGTGCCAGCAGTGAACGGATGGGGGGGCCAGATACGCAGTATTTT. The chain employs TRBV6-1 and TRBJ2-3; D is perhaps TRBD2 (7 bases). V was cut by 2 bases and J by 4 bases, with 13 bases left in between. Per the germline V gene, CDR1 is MNHNS and CDR2 is SASEGT. The CDR3 totals 15 residues.

The chain uses TRBV6-5 and TRBJ2-4, with D possibly matching TRBD2 (5 bases). Germline values: CDR1 MNHEY, CDR2 SVGAGI. Between the trimmed V and J ends, which lost 6 bases and 0 bases, there was a span of 9 bases. This CDR3 has 14 amino acids. CDR3: CASSQGLAKNIQYF. The DNA for the CDR3 is TGTGCCAGCAGCCAAGGACTAGCCAAAAACATTCAGTACTTC.

This clone is a singleton in its sample. The chain links TRBV28 to TRBJ2-1; a possible D gene is TRBD2 (6 bases). The CDR3 is 15 amino acids. V lost 6 bases and J 0 bases, leaving 12 bases between the germline ends. The germline gives CDR1 MDHEN, CDR2 SYDVKM. The CDR3 loop is CASRLATGSYNEQFF. Here the CDR3 DNA reads TGTGCCAGCAGGCTAGCGACCGGCTCCTACAATGAGCAGTTCTTC.

This clone was seen more than once but under ten times. The CDR3 region is CASSQGVKETQYF. CDR3 nucleotide sequence: TGTGCCAGCAGCCAGGGGGTTAAAGAGACCCAGTACTTC. This chain uses TRBV5-4 with TRBJ2-5; TRBD1 aligns across 7 bases. V lost 4 bases to trimming and J lost 3 bases; unmatched junction nucleotides: 3. Germline loops: CDR1 SGHNT, CDR2 YYREEE (reference sequence). The CDR3 runs 13 residues.

The V gene is TRBV7-6, the J gene TRBJ2-7; 7 bases map to TRBD2. Trimming cost V 3 bases and J 6 bases; bases outside gene matches: 14. Germline V gives CDR1 SGHVS, CDR2 FNYEAQ. There are 16 residues in the CDR3. CDR3 region: CASSFSGTIPDGEQYF. The CDR3 nucleotides read TGTGCCAGCAGCTTCAGCGGGACGATCCCCGACGGCGAGCAGTACTTC.

This clone was seen more than once but under ten times. The rearrangement uses TRBV7-2 and TRBJ1-1; possibly TRBD1 for D (5 bases). The V and J ends lost 6 bases and 1 base respectively, with 9 bases between them. CDR1 is SGHTA, CDR2 FQGNSA, per germline. This CDR3 comprises 13 residues. The CDR3 loop reads CASRLTGNTEAFF. CDR3 sequence (DNA): TGTGCCAGCAGGCTTACAGGGAACACTGAAGCTTTCTTT.

The rearrangement links TRBV20-1 to TRBJ2-3; tentative D call: TRBD1 (5 bases). Germline V CDR1 and CDR2: DFQATT, SNEGSKA (reference sequence). CDR3 length: 11 amino acids. CDR3 sequence (DNA): TGCGCAGCAGGGCACACAGATACGCAGTATTTT. It specifies CAAGHTDTQYF.

The V and J genes are TRBV28 and TRBJ1-1; tentative D call: TRBD1 (5 bases). There are 14 residues in the CDR3. Deletions cut 6 bases from V and 4 bases from J, with 15 bases between. Germline CDR1 MDHEN, CDR2 SYDVKM. The CDR3 is CASSPGGSGTEAFF. CDR3 DNA sequence: TGTGCCAGCAGCCCGGGGGGAAGCGGCACTGAAGCTTTCTTT.

CDR3 DNA sequence: TGTGCCAGCTCACCTCAGGAAAGCCAGCCCCAGCATTTT. Translating gives CASSPQESQPQHF. V usage is TRBV18 and J usage is TRBJ1-5; D ambiguous. V dropped 3 bases and J dropped 7 bases, with 10 bases sitting between them. CDR1 and CDR2 (germline): KGHSH, LQKENI. The CDR3 loop spans 13 amino acids.

The chain combines TRBV5-1 with TRBJ2-1, with 14 positions matching TRBD2. This CDR3 is built from 15 residues. Germline values: CDR1 SGHRS, CDR2 YFSETQ. After removal of 3 bases from V and 8 bases from J, the junction contained 4 bases not matched to a gene. The CDR3 nucleotides are TGCGCCAGCAGCTGGGGACTAGCGGGAGTTGATGAGCAGTTCTTC. Protein product: CASSWGLAGVDEQFF.